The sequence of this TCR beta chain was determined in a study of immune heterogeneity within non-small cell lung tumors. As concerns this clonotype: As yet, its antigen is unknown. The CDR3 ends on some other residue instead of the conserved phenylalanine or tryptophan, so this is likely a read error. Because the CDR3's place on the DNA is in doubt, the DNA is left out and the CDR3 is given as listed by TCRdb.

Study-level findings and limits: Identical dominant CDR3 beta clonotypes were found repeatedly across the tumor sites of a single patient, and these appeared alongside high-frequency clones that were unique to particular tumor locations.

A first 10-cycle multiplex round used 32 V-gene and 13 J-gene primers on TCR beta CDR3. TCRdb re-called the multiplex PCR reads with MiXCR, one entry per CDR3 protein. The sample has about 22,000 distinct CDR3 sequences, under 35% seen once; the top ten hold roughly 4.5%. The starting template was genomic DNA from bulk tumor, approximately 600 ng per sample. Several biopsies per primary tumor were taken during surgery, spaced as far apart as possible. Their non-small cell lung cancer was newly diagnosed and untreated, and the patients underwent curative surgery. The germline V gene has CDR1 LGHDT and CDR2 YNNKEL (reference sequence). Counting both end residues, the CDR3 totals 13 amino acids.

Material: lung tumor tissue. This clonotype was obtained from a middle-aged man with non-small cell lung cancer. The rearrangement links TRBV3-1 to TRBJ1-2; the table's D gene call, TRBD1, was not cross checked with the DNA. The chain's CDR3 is CASSGARPVIATL.